The rows below give T cell receptor beta chains drawn from one sample of a study of vaccination and CD4 T cells after COVID-19. These receptors are not linked to any known antigen. TCRdb reanalysed the PCR reads using MiXCR and keeps one entry per CDR3 protein. The table lists 21,000 or so distinct CDR3 sequences, 35% to 55% of them singletons. Input material: CD4+ T cells from blood, cultured in vitro. These receptors came from a human donor who had recovered from COVID-19. CDR3s include the opening cysteine and the closing phenylalanine or tryptophan. The order of the fields is J gene, D gene, clone size, V gene, CDR3 protein, CDR3 DNA. A D gene is named only where the DNA matches it firmly. The size field is filled for only some rows; it gives once, few, many or a size class.

j_call: TRBJ2-2; d_call: .; clone_size: .; v_call: TRBV4-1; cdr3_aa: CASSRPWTDANTGELFF; cdr3_nt: TGCGCCAGCAGCCGACCATGGACGGACGCGAACACCGGGGAGCTGTTTTTT
j_call: TRBJ1-2; d_call: .; clone_size: .; v_call: TRBV7-6; cdr3_aa: CASSLSGDYGYTF; cdr3_nt: TGTGCCAGCAGCTTAAGCGGGGACTATGGCTACACCTTC
j_call: TRBJ2-5; d_call: TRBD2; clone_size: .; v_call: TRBV5-1; cdr3_aa: CASSSVPSGRSRETQYF; cdr3_nt: TGCGCCAGCAGCTCCGTACCTAGCGGGAGGTCACGGGAGACCCAGTACTTC
j_call: TRBJ2-7; d_call: TRBD1; clone_size: .; v_call: TRBV5-4; cdr3_aa: CASRPSGTGTYEQYF; cdr3_nt: TGTGCCAGCAGGCCCTCCGGGACAGGGACTTACGAGCAGTACTTC
j_call: TRBJ1-1; d_call: TRBD1; clone_size: .; v_call: TRBV20-1; cdr3_aa: CSAIRGAGTEAFF; cdr3_nt: TGCAGTGCTATCAGGGGGGCGGGCACTGAAGCTTTCTTT
j_call: TRBJ1-2; d_call: .; clone_size: .; v_call: TRBV28; cdr3_aa: CASSWDGAYGYTF; cdr3_nt: TGTGCCAGCAGTTGGGACGGGGCCTATGGCTACACCTTC
j_call: TRBJ2-7; d_call: .; clone_size: few; v_call: TRBV27; cdr3_aa: CASSLSLPRAGSITSYEQYF; cdr3_nt: TGTGCCAGCAGTTTAAGCCTCCCCCGGGCGGGGTCTATAACTTCCTACGAGCAGTACTTC
j_call: TRBJ1-5; d_call: TRBD1; clone_size: few; v_call: TRBV28; cdr3_aa: CASSSFWDSTGIISNQPQHF; cdr3_nt: TGTGCCAGCAGTTCATTTTGGGACAGTACAGGGATTATTAGCAATCAGCCCCAGCATTTT
j_call: TRBJ2-5; d_call: .; clone_size: .; v_call: TRBV20-1; cdr3_aa: CSAPPVPGTQYF; cdr3_nt: TGCAGTGCGCCGCCCGTCCCGGGGACCCAGTACTTC
j_call: TRBJ2-7; d_call: .; clone_size: .; v_call: TRBV20-1; cdr3_aa: CSASGLRGYEQYF; cdr3_nt: TGCAGTGCTAGCGGACTGCGCGGCTACGAGCAGTACTTC
j_call: TRBJ1-2; d_call: .; clone_size: .; v_call: TRBV6-1; cdr3_aa: CASSRGGDSYGYTF; cdr3_nt: TGTGCCAGCAGTCGGGGGGGGGACTCCTATGGCTACACCTTC
j_call: TRBJ2-7; d_call: .; clone_size: .; v_call: TRBV6-5; cdr3_aa: CASSYSFGDRNFYEQYF; cdr3_nt: TGTGCCAGCAGTTACTCATTTGGGGATAGGAACTTCTACGAGCAGTACTTC
j_call: TRBJ2-3; d_call: TRBD1; clone_size: .; v_call: TRBV2; cdr3_aa: CASRIGTGPDTQYF; cdr3_nt: TGTGCCAGCAGAATCGGGACAGGGCCAGATACGCAGTATTTT
j_call: TRBJ2-7; d_call: .; clone_size: few; v_call: TRBV6-2/TRBV6-3; cdr3_aa: CASSYEAGSSYEQYF; cdr3_nt: TGTGCCAGCAGTTATGAGGCGGGGAGCTCCTACGAGCAGTACTTC
j_call: TRBJ1-5; d_call: .; clone_size: few; v_call: TRBV20-1; cdr3_aa: CSAQGDGNQPQHF; cdr3_nt: TGCAGTGCTCAGGGCGATGGCAATCAGCCCCAGCATTTT
j_call: TRBJ2-6; d_call: .; clone_size: .; v_call: TRBV5-1; cdr3_aa: CASSYSGANVLTF; cdr3_nt: TGCGCCAGCAGCTACTCTGGGGCCAACGTCCTGACTTTC